This T cell receptor beta chain was captured in a study of OX40 agonist ivuxolimab in advanced cancers. Turning to the study itself: A diagnosis of hepatocellular carcinoma, melanoma, renal cell or head and neck cancer was present in dose-escalation patients. Three patients had partial responses: one hepatocellular carcinoma, two cutaneous melanoma. The study, taken as a whole, reports: Both blood CD4+ and CD8+ T cells showed clonal growth by week 6 at 0.1 to 3.0 mg/kg.

About this clone itself: Its antigen is unknown.

Assay used: immunoSEQ multiplex PCR; TCRdb lists only in-frame clones, some missing. The data contain tens of thousands of clones, 90% of them singletons. Germline V gene sequence: CDR1 SGDLS, CDR2 YYNGEE. V was pared by 0 bases and J by 8 bases, with 11 bases of the junction left unmatched. CDR3 size: 17 residues. Blood sampling was done at baseline, cycle 4 day 1, and cycle 7 day 1. The receptor was derived from an adult with an advanced solid tumor such as melanoma, head and neck, liver or kidney cancer. The sample consisted of CD4+ or CD8+ T cells sorted from blood, taken in a trial of the OX40 agonist ivuxolimab. The chain is built from TRBV9 and TRBJ2-1; the match to TRBD1 covers 10 bases. The CDR3: CASSVGVRGQGFHEQFF. Written as DNA, the CDR3 is TGTGCCAGCAGCGTAGGAGTTCGGGGACAGGGGTTCCATGAGCAGTTCTTC.